The 2 T cell receptor beta chains presented below share a single source sample, sequenced in a study of CXCR3-negative and CXCR3-positive naive CD8 T cells. The authors prepared UMI-labeled TRB cDNA libraries by 5' RACE. Reprocessing the 5' RACE reads, TCRdb reports a single entry for every CDR3 protein and omits DNA. The sample table sets out about 5,800 distinct CDR3 sequences. Sequencing was performed on naive CXCR3- CD8+ T cells from blood. The sample's subset: CD45RO-CCR7+CD27+CD95- naive CD8+ T cells lacking CXCR3 (TNR3-). These receptor sequences come from a human donor in good health. Some clones in this sample may be carry-over from other donors' samples.

The chain recombines TRBV7-8 with TRBJ2-5; TCRdb's assignment of TRBD2 cannot be checked, as there is no DNA. This CDR3 has 14 amino acids. Per the germline V gene, CDR1 is SGHVS and CDR2 is FQNEAQ. CDR3: CASSSRLAGETQYF.

J is TRBJ1-5 and V is TRBV6-5. CDR3 length: 13 residues. CDR1 and CDR2 from the germline V gene are MNHEY and SVGAGI. The CDR3 region is CASSYSGLGPQHF.